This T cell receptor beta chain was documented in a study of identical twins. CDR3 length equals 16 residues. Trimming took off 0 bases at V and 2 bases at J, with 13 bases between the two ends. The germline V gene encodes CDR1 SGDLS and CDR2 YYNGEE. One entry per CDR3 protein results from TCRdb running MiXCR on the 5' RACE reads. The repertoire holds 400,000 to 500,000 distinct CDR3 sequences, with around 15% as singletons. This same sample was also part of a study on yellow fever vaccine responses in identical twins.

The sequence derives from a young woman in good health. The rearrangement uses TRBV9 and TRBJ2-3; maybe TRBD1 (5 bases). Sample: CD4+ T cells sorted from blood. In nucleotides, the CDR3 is TGTGCCAGCAGCGTAGAGTCGCAGGGTAACACAGATACGCAGTATTTT. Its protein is CASSVESQGNTDTQYF.